The T cell receptor (beta chain) described here comes from a study of cytomegalovirus exposure and HLA in healthy donors (dated by TCRdb to about 2017). About the study as a whole: An earlier analysis of approximately 590 of the donors reported 250 to 350 Gb of sequence data and more than 90 million unique TCR beta sequences from 150 million to 200 million T cells. All discovery cohort repertoires had been generated on a single sequencing platform. Class I and class II HLA loci were covered by the typing at four-digit resolution. Four to six DR-DQ haplotypes were handled as single units for association and clustering because linkage in the cohort was strong. Among 350 to 400 genotyped donors of the cohort, an average of around 240,000 unique TCR beta nucleotide sequences were sequenced per donor, roughly 20% of them non-productive. Donor age, sex, ethnicity and CMV serostatus were collected together with the repertoire data. High-throughput TCR immunosequencing, statistical association of individual TCRs with disease status, and machine learning were combined to predict cytomegalovirus infection status. Typing coverage varied by locus: roughly 620-640 donors for A, B, C, DRB1 and DQB1; approximately 500 for DQA1; over 600 for DPA1; around 450 for DPB1. The study aimed to test whether cataloging public T cell receptors could reveal signatures of past pathogen exposure. Rather than drawing on any new phenotypic data, the later analysis identified candidate immune exposures from TCR beta sequences and the way those sequences occurred across donors. In a later genetic analysis, genome-wide SNP genotypes for about 65% of the roughly 670 donors were used, and that subset was treated as a discovery cohort. Of the approximately 400 genotyped donors, 65% to 90% fell in the genetic ancestry cluster associated with self-reported Caucasian donors. In a later analysis, previously published TCR beta repertoires from 550 to 700 donors were re-analyzed and high-resolution HLA genotyping was added so that TCR occurrence patterns could be studied. In addition to the first cohort of 666 subjects, a separate validation cohort of 120 different subjects was used. The study profiled the T cell repertoires of hundreds of subjects by immunosequencing and related them to cytomegalovirus serostatus. Approximately 310 gigabases of sequencing data and tens of millions of unique TCR sequences were included in an early release covering about 700 HLA-typed donors. In an earlier analysis of a few hundred of the donors, high-throughput TCR beta sequencing was used to judge whether each TCR beta V gene segment behaved as functional or pseudogenic.

The cohort was made up of several hundred healthy bone marrow donors. At the time of sampling, every cohort member was nominally healthy, though immune exposures that went unrecorded were likely present. The donor tested CMV seronegative, placing the donor among the 350 or so seronegative members of the cohort. Every donor gave a peripheral blood sample, and the peripheral blood mononuclear cells from that sample were used for TCR beta sequencing. The Qiagen DNeasy Blood Extraction Kit was used to extract genomic DNA from the blood cell samples. General findings and caveats noted by the study authors: According to a later analysis, TCR association rates differed among HLA loci, with DRB1 alleles showing the most associated TCRs and HLA-C alleles showing the fewest. Assigning TCR associations to individual alleles was difficult when HLA alleles, especially DR and DQ, strongly co-occurred. It was suggested by the authors that the approach could potentially be generalized to other disease states and immunological phenotypes. The cohort was sequenced for TCR beta chains only, and without alpha or paired-chain data the features that could be detected were limited. HLA typing was unavailable for some donors at each locus, so association tests used only the typed subset. The classifier was reported to diagnose cytomegalovirus status with high specificity and sensitivity in both the original cohort and the validation cohort. A later analysis found that HLA-associated TCR beta chains were more clonally expanded and had lower generation probabilities than equally common non-associated chains. Sequencing depth was assumed to be roughly uniform across donors in the presence/absence analyses, though that assumption may not hold. V-gene and J-gene trimming of TCR beta chains was associated with a missense DCLRE1C variant in a later genetic analysis, and the association was replicated in an independent cohort. Some 15 rarely observed V segments, including chromosome 9 orphons, were excluded from the earlier analysis of several hundred of the donors because counts were too low. An earlier analysis of some 590 of the donors showed that most TCR beta V segments appeared in productive rearrangements either about 90% or about 30% of the time, which broadly matched IMGT annotations. In vitro tests confirmed that a few of the cytomegalovirus-associated TCR beta chains recognize cytomegalovirus antigens. Correlated functional status among segregating V segments might be attributable to linkage disequilibrium, but an unknown experimental factor could not be ruled out. In a later analysis, around 17,000 TCR beta sequences were associated with specific HLA alleles at a false discovery rate of 0.05. A cluster of highly shared sequence variants was judged likely to represent a technical artifact of the sequencing pipeline. In a later genetic analysis, fewer N-insertions in productive TCRs were reported among donors in an Asian-associated ancestry cluster than the 666-donor mean. Most TCR sequences were observed very rarely across donors, whereas some public TCRs were present in many individuals. A further reported finding was that TCR beta sequences accurately predicted the HLA-A and HLA-B alleles for most subjects in the first cohort. The study listed 164 TCR beta chains as associated with cytomegalovirus. Some IMGT-functional V segments, including TRBV6-2 and TRBV6-3, could not be told apart with the 87-base-pair reads, so those segments were excluded. A later analysis found that most CMV-associated TCR beta chains appeared HLA-restricted, with HLA associations seemingly driven largely by CMV exposure. The only immune exposure information available for the cohort was CMV serostatus. A later analysis reported that several top co-occurrence clusters appeared linked to parvovirus B19, influenza, CMV and Epstein-Barr virus.

Library preparation employed the immunoSEQ multiplex PCR assay. The multiplex PCR relied on a mix of 60 forward primers for TCR Vbeta segments and 13 reverse primers for TCR Jbeta segments. A multiplex PCR assay on genomic DNA amplified the CDR3 region of rearranged TCR beta genes. The Illumina HiSeq System was used to sequence the amplified TCR beta libraries as 87-base-pair reads. In the original analysis: Across the 670 or so repertoires, a later analysis counted 80 million or so unique TCR beta chains, around 11 million of which were shared by at least two donors. Raw reads were error-corrected and collapsed into unique sequences by a nearest-neighbor algorithm in which closely related sequences were merged to remove PCR and sequencing errors. To assign V, D and J gene segments, CDR3 sequences were aligned to IMGT reference sequences. For a sequence to be retained, at least a six-nucleotide match to both a V gene segment and a J gene segment was required. A rearrangement was called productive if the CDR3 had no stop codons and remained in frame with V and J, and every other rearrangement was called non-productive. Following IMGT convention, CDR3 was defined as the stretch from the second conserved V-encoded cysteine up to the conserved J-encoded phenylalanine. In an earlier analysis of approximately 590 of the donors, sequences lacking an unambiguous match to a single V gene segment were excluded. An earlier analysis of several hundred of the donors called V segments functional above 56.7% productive rearrangements and segregating when the between-donor standard deviation exceeded 5%. A statistical classification framework was developed to diagnose cytomegalovirus status using the catalog of TCR beta chain sequences. A later analysis assigned V and J genes by comparing TCR nucleotide sequences with IMGT/GENE-DB human TR gene sequences. Using the TCRdist pipeline, a later analysis assigned CDR3 sequences along with most-parsimonious VDJ recombination scenarios. A later analysis defined each TCR beta chain by its CDR3 amino acid sequence plus V-gene family, and excluded reads lacking a unique V-gene family. To address suspected cross-contamination and a sequencing artifact, a later analysis removed around 590 highly shared, low-generation-probability nucleotide sequences. A later analysis calculated a clonal expansion index for each public chain from normalized within-repertoire ranks of inferred template counts. Generation probabilities in a later analysis came from a VDJ recombination model fitted to out-of-frame rearrangements, and those results were checked against IGoR. In a later analysis, hypergeometric tests were used to score TCR-TCR, TCR-HLA and TCR-CMV co-occurrence, with a repertoire-size bias correction applied to TCR pairs. A later analysis estimated false discovery rates by permuting HLA or CMV assignments 20 times. A later analysis grouped co-occurring TCRs with DBSCAN, adding TCRdist sequence similarity when clustering within HLA-allele-positive subsets. Co-occurrence clustering excluded repertoires with fewer than 30,000 or more than 120,000 public chains, plus five with anomalous nucleotide sharing. This is the immuneACCESS table as TCRdb keeps it, with only in-frame sequences that have V and J called. A part of the clones is gone; compared with another copy, unresolved V genes explain less than half, and the rest is unexplained. V, J and clone size derive from that table, while D and trimming were established from the DNA sequence. The sample records 180,000 or so clones, 70% to 90% of which are singletons. Around 0.31% of the sample is held by the ten biggest clonotypes.

Between the V and J ends, shortened by 7 bases and 3 bases respectively, the junction contains 17 bases. CDR1 and CDR2, per the germline V gene, are MNHNS and SASEGT. There are 15 amino acids in the CDR3, from cysteine to phenylalanine inclusive. Only the CDR3 DNA stays, 45 bases, in frame from base 1. Points on this clone: It has no known antigen specificity. Base qualities are missing; no much larger clone stands one base away.

The sequencing input was PBMCs. The sequence joins TRBV6-1 to TRBJ2-3; possibly the D gene is TRBD2, per 6 matching bases. This receptor was taken from a woman aged 25 to 45 in good health and CMV-seronegative. The sequenced DNA: TGTGCCAGCAACCTGATATATGCGGGGACAGATACGCAGTATTTT. Protein translation: CASNLIYAGTDTQYF.